This TCR beta chain was recovered during a study of tumour-infiltrating T cells in Burkitt lymphoma. Study-level background: The Burkitt lymphoma cohort spanned all epidemiological subtypes. Overall and progression-free survival were predicted by productive clonality. Whole-study results and caveats: Public clonotypes, several, appeared across numerous Burkitt lymphoma patients.

Trimming pared 5 bases from V and 1 base from J, leaving 13 bases between. The CDR3 has 15 amino acids. Germline lookup yields CDR1 MDHEN and CDR2 SYDVKM. This clone occurred once. As yet, its antigen is unknown. The method was immunoSEQ multiplex PCR; TCRdb's version includes in-frame clones alone and lacks a portion of them. The sample contains hundreds of clones, around 19% of which appear only once. The receptor comes from a human donor with Burkitt lymphoma. This chain joins TRBV28 and TRBJ2-3; the D gene is possibly TRBD1 (6 bases). Source material: tumor tissue. The DNA for the CDR3 is TGTGCCAGCAGTCCCGGGACACTCCGCACAGATACGCAGTATTTT. Its protein is CASSPGTLRTDTQYF.